Included here is one T cell receptor beta chain sequence, with context. The antigen is not known. The data are from a study of cytomegalovirus exposure and HLA in healthy donors. Study-level findings and limits: Both high specificity and high sensitivity reportedly marked the classifier's diagnosis of cytomegalovirus status. Indistinguishability led to the exclusion of some V segments, TRBV6-2 and TRBV6-3 included. When a later analysis compared HLA-associated TCR beta chains with equally common others, the HLA-associated chains turned out to be more clonally expanded and to have lower generation probabilities.

Germline V CDR1 and CDR2: SGHTS, YDEGEE. The CDR3 is made up of 13 amino acids. The V and J ends lost 0 bases and 8 bases respectively, with 11 bases between them. 60 Vbeta and 13 Jbeta primers were used in PCR. Produced via immunoSEQ multiplex PCR; TCRdb's table is partial and in-frame only. The data contain about 120,000 clones, 77% of them seen just once; the ten biggest clones take up less than 6%. The material sequenced was PBMCs. V is TRBV5-8 and J is TRBJ1-2; possible D gene TRBD1, 6 bases. This receptor was identified in a man aged 18 to 30 in good health and CMV-seropositive. CDR3 in amino acids: CASSLGTVSGYTF. CDR3 nucleotides: TGTGCCAGCAGCTTGGGGACAGTATCGGGCTACACCTTC.